What follows is one T cell receptor (beta chain) and its context. Its antigen remains unidentified. Base qualities are not recorded, but no much larger clone differs from it by a single base. This specimen comes from a study of beta chain features in type 1 diabetes (dated by TCRdb to the late 2010s). Regarding the research as a whole: No differences in mean age, gender distribution, total cell number or subset yield were found between patients and healthy donors. Whereas all 28 donors provided naive and central memory subsets, regulatory and stem cell-like memory subsets were isolated from just 8 patients and about 8 healthy donors. The study compared TCRB repertoires of sorted circulating CD4+ T cell subsets between recently diagnosed type 1 diabetes patients and matched healthy donors. A total of roughly 98,000,000 sorted cells were examined across all samples, and RNA yield correlated strongly with the number of cells per subset. The study at large found these results: PCR might favor shorter templates, but patient and control samples were amplified and corrected together, so any skew would affect both groups equally. Because cDNA rather than genomic DNA was sequenced, highly expressing activated cells could have been over-represented, although no difference in activation and CD3 levels was found between groups. A moderate but significant shortening of TCRB CDR3 length was observed in type 1 diabetes patients in all four CD4+ subsets. Patients with type 1 diabetes made fewer insertions and deleted more nucleotides at VDJ recombination sites, implying thymic rearrangement abnormalities. Naive, central memory and regulatory TCRB repertoires appeared more similar among patients than among healthy donors. Because the HLA sub-analyses included only small numbers of individuals, any influence of HLA type on TCRB rearrangement was left unresolved.

The entire isolated RNA was reverse transcribed using the High Capacity cDNA Reverse Transcription Kit, and thus expressed TCRB transcripts were sequenced. Deep immunoSEQ sequencing was performed on naive, central memory and regulatory T cell samples, with an average of around 3.5 million total reads per sample. After sorted cells were lysed in RLT buffer, RNA was extracted with DNase-treated RNeasy Micro or Mini kits, with the choice depending on cell number. Each cell subset was processed on its own to prevent cross-contamination, while patient and healthy donor samples were processed together. TCRB sequences were amplified from cDNA with the immunoSEQ multiplex PCR, producing 87-bp fragments spanning the CDR3 region. The amplicons were sequenced using the Illumina HiSeq platform. The authors' analysis ran thus. Synthetic template baselines were used to correct PCR bias computationally, reads within Hamming distance 2 were collapsed, and singletons that could not be merged were discarded. Reads were aligned against IMGT to assign V, D and J genes, CDR3 length and insertions or deletions at six rearrangement sites. Clonotype counts were normalized to sorted cell number within each subset before computing true diversity and Gini coefficients with the tcR R package. Repertoire sharing was quantified using the overlap coefficient calculated on TCRB nucleotide sequences. As a proxy for the pre-selection repertoire, out-of-frame TCRB sequences from naive cells were analyzed. Not all clones reach the TCRdb copy of this immuneACCESS table, which keeps in-frame sequences only. Checked studies attribute under half of the gap to unresolved V genes and leave the rest unexplained. V and J calls and clone size are as listed in that table; D and trimming were resolved from the DNA. Within this sample are some 640,000 clones, with around an eighth of them counted one time only. The leading ten clones occupy approximately 0.043% of the sample.

The CDR3 measures 13 amino acids from cysteine to phenylalanine. The CDR3 DNA has 39 bases and is translated from base 1. CDR1 and CDR2 are read off the germline V gene (reference sequence) as GTSNPN and SVGIG. The germline V end is reduced by 7 bases and the J end by 8 bases; junction bases left unmatched: 9. Each donor gave one peripheral blood draw, averaging around 120 mL, which was collected into heparinised tubes. Naive, central memory, regulatory and stem cell-like memory CD4+ T cells were sorted on a BD FACSAria II using a panel including CD45RO, CCR7, CD25, CD127, CD95 and CD27. A purity above 98% was achieved for all sorted populations. PBMCs were isolated immediately by Lymphoprep density gradient centrifugation and stained directly without culture. Samples were stained and sorted in pairs, with one healthy donor and one patient per experiment, so that batch effects were minimized.

The origin of this receptor is a man younger than 30 with type 1 diabetes. The sequenced sample consisted of naive CD4+ T cells from blood. The meaning of the sample's cell subset or site label: true naive CD4+ T cells. The chain employs TRBV30 and TRBJ1-4, and TRBD1 aligns with 8 junction nucleotides. The CDR3 region reads CAFSGQDGEKLFF. The DNA sequence is TGTGCCTTTTCGGGACAGGATGGCGAAAAACTGTTTTTT.